The source of this TCR beta chain is a study of T-cell memory formation after mild COVID-19. Findings and caveats of the study: That cross-reactive memory joined was suggested by some responding clones appearing in pre-infection memory. Proof of SARS-CoV-2 specificity was absent for the second-wave clones that crested on day 37.

With V trimmed by 1 base and J by 9 bases, 9 bases remained unmatched. CDR1 and CDR2 (germline): MGHRA, YSYEKL. The CDR3 has 16 amino acids. Constant-segment primers were used for 5'RACE, and the resulting TCR alpha and TCR beta cDNA libraries carried sample barcodes and UMIs. TCRdb re-called the 5' RACE reads through MiXCR, storing one row per CDR3 protein. The table lists approximately 300,000 distinct CDR3 sequences, around 15% of them singletons. This clonotype came up a few times. Antigen unknown. The chain joins TRBV4-1 to TRBJ2-1; TRBD2 matches at 10 bases. The receptor was derived from a man younger than 30 who had mild COVID-19 (a few samples of this study predate the infection). Cell type and time point are not known. The sequenced sample was PBMCs or a T cell subset sorted from them (not recorded which). The CDR3 DNA reads as TGCGCCAGCAGCCAAGTAAAGCGGGGGGGCCGATTTGAGCAGTTCTTC. This translates into CASSQVKRGGRFEQFF.